Included here is one T cell receptor (beta chain) sequence, with context. Those enrolled, adults aged roughly 18 to 100 years, came from some 23 US areas. The table came from immunoSEQ multiplex PCR; TCRdb's copy has only in-frame clones and leaves some out. Here the sample spans roughly 240,000 clones, 75% to 85% being singletons. The sample originates from a study of blood T cell repertoires in COVID-19. CDR1 SGHRS and CDR2 YFSETQ come from the germline V gene. The length of the CDR3 is 14 residues. Trimming took 3 bases from V and 4 from J; bases not matched to a gene: 1. The receptor was isolated from a woman aged 45-59 years with acute COVID-19. Material for sequencing was PBMCs or T cells enriched from blood (not recorded which). The rearrangement uses TRBV5-1 and TRBJ1-4; 9 bases match TRBD1. For the CDR3, the DNA is TGCGCCAGCAGCTCGGGACAGGGTAATGAAAAACTGTTTTTT. Translated: CASSSGQGNEKLFF.